This T cell receptor (beta chain) was recovered during a study of cytomegalovirus exposure and HLA in healthy donors. General study points: Across donors, most TCRs were seen rarely, yet some public ones were widespread. Cytomegalovirus-associated TCR beta chains were listed, numbering 150 to 200. Through in vitro validation, three CMV-associated chains were shown to be specific for CMV antigens.

Trimming took 4 bases from V and 0 from J, leaving 14 bases between them. The germline V gene encodes CDR1 SGHDT and CDR2 YYEEEE. This CDR3 has 17 residues. The donors were members of the 120-subject validation cohort (separate from the roughly 670-subject first cohort). Generated by immunoSEQ multiplex PCR, the TCRdb table keeps only in-frame clones and is missing some. The sample contains approximately 99,000 clones, about 85% of which appear only once. Note on this clone: Its antigen is unknown.

The material sequenced was PBMCs. The source of this sequence is a woman under 30 in good health and CMV-seronegative. The chain links TRBV5-6 to TRBJ1-6; D is uncertain. CDR3 amino acids: CASSPRRVISYNSPLHF. The CDR3 nucleotides are TGTGCCAGCAGCCCCCGGAGGGTGATCTCCTATAATTCACCCCTCCACTTT.